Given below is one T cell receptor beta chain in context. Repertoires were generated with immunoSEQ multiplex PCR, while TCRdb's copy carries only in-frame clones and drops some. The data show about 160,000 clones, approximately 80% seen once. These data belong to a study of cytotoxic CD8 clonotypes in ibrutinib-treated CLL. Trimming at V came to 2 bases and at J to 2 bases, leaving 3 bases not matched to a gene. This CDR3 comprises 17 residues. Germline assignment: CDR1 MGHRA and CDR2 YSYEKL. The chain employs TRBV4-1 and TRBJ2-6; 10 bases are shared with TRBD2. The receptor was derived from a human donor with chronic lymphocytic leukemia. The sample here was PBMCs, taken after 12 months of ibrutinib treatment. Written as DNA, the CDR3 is TGCGCCAGCAGCCAACCACTAGCGGGGACTGGGGCCAACGTCCTGACTTTC. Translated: CASSQPLAGTGANVLTF.